Included here is one T cell receptor beta chain sequence, with context. The data were taken from a study of blood T cells in healthy people across ages. J gave up 4 bases and V 8 bases, and 6 bases lay outside the gene matches. CDR3 length: 15 residues. Samples had at least 6.5 million PBMCs isolated from them. Next came a second PCR, run for about 7 to 12 cycles, which used a sample-barcoded 5' primer along with a J-beta primer mix. The template-switch adaptor, which had 12 random nucleotides, put a tag on each cDNA molecule. Every sample gave at least 2.5 million paired-end reads containing CDR3. TCRdb itself ran the 5' RACE reads through MiXCR, one entry per CDR3 protein. Counted here are over a million distinct CDR3 sequences, around 39% occurring once; the ten biggest clones make up 7.9%.

The sequence was obtained from a woman between 18 and 29 years old in good health. This chain links TRBV12-3 or TRBV12-4 with TRBJ2-5, with 14 bases matching TRBD2. Sequencing was done on a sample of blood. The CDR3 nucleotides read TGTGCCAGCCGTCGGACTAGCGGGGGGATAGAGACCCAGTACTTC. Protein product: CASRRTSGGIETQYF.